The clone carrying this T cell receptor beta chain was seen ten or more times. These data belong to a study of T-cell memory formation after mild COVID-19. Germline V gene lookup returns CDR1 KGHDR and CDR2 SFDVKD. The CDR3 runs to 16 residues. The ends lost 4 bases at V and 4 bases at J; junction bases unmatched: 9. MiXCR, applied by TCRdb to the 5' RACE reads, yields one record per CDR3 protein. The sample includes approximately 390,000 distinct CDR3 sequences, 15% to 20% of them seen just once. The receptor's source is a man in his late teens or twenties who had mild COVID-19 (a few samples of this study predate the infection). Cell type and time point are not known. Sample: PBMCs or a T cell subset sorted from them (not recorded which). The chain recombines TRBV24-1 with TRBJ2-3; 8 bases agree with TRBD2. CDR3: CATSDTRGSGADTQYF. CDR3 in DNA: TGTGCCACCAGTGACACTCGGGGTAGCGGGGCAGATACGCAGTATTTT.